A single count supports the clone carrying this T cell receptor beta chain. This sample was included in a study of blood T cell repertoires in COVID-19. Study context: COVID-19 samples collected from the United States, Italy and Spain covered acute and convalescent phases. Sample material is recorded as cDNA or gDNA derived from T cells, B-cell-depleted T cells, or PBMCs.

Trimming pared 5 bases from V and 4 bases from J, leaving 12 bases between. The length of the CDR3 is 14 residues. Germline CDR1 LNHDA, CDR2 SQIVND (reference sequence). Method: immunoSEQ multiplex PCR; TCRdb's copy keeps in-frame clones and lacks some. The data contain about 440,000 clones, around 89% of them singletons. The genes are TRBV19 and TRBJ2-1; the D is unclear. This TCR derives from a woman in her thirties with acute or convalescent COVID-19. Sequenced: peripheral blood. The CDR3 here is CASSPKVGYNEQFF. CDR3 coding DNA: TGTGCCAGTAGTCCCAAAGTCGGGTACAATGAGCAGTTCTTC.